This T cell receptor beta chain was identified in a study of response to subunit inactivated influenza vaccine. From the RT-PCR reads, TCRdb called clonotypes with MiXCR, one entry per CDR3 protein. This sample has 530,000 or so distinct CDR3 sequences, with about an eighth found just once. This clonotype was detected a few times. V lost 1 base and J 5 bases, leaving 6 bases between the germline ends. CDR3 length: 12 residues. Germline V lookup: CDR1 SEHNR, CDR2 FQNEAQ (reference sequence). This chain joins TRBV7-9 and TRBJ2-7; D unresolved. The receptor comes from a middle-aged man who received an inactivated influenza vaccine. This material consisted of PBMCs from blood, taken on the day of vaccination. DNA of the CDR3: TGTGCCAGCAGCTTAGAGAACGACGAGCAGTACTTC. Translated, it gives CASSLENDEQYF.